The following is a TCR beta chain sequence with its context. This entry belongs to a study of T cell changes during pregnancy in multiple sclerosis. Sequencing used immunoSEQ multiplex PCR; TCRdb keeps in-frame clones, though not all of them. The sample contains more than 80,000 clones, roughly nine tenths of which appear only once. J was trimmed by 3 bases and V by 3 bases; bases with no gene match: 2. CDR3 length: 14 residues. CDR1 and CDR2 (germline): MNHEY, SVGAGI. This rearrangement joins TRBV6-5 to TRBJ1-3, with TRBD1 matching over 7 bases. The TCR originated in a female donor with multiple sclerosis, enrolled in a pregnancy study. Sequences were derived from peripheral blood, sampled before pregnancy. The CDR3 DNA reads as TGTGCCAGCAGTTATGACAGGGTTGGAAACACCATATATTTT. Amino acid sequence: CASSYDRVGNTIYF.